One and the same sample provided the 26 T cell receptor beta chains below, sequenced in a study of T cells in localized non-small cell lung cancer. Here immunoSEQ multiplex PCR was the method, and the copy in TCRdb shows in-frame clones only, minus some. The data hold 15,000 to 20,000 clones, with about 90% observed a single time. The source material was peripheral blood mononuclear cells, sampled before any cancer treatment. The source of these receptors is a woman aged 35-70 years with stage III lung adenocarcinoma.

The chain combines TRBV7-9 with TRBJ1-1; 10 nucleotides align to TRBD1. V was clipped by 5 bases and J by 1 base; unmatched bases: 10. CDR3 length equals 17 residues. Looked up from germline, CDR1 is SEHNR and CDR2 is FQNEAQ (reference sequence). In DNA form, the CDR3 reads TGTGCCAGCAGCCCGCTATCGGGACAGGGGAGGAACACTGAAGCTTTCTTT. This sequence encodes CASSPLSGQGRNTEAFF.

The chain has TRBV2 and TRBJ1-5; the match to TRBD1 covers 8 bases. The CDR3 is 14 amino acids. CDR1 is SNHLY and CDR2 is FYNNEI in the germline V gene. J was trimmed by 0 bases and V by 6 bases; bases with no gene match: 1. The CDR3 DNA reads TGTGCCAGCAGCGACAGGGGTAGCAATCAGCCCCAGCATTTT. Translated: CASSDRGSNQPQHF.

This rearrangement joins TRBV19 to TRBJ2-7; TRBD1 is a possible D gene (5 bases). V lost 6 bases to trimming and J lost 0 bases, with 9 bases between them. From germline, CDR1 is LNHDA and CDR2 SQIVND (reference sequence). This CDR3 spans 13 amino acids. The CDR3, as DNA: TGTGCCAGTAGCGCAGGGCCCTCCTACGAGCAGTACTTC. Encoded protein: CASSAGPSYEQYF.

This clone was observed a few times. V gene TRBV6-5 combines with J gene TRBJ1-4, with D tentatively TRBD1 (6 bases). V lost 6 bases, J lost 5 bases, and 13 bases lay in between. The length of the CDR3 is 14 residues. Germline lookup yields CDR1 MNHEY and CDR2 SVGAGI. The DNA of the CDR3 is TGTGCCAGCAGCCGGGACATTGACAATGAAAAACTGTTTTTT. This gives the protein CASSRDIDNEKLFF.

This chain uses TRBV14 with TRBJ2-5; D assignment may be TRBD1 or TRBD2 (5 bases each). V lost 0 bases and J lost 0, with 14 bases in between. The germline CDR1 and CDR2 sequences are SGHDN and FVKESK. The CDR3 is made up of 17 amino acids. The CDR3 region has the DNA TGTGCCAGCAGCCAAGATCAGGGACCGAGGTACCAAGAGACCCAGTACTTC. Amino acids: CASSQDQGPRYQETQYF.

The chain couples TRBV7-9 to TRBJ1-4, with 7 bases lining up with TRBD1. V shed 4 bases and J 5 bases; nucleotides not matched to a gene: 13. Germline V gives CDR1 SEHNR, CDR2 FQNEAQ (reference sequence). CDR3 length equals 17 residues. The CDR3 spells CASSSRTGFGSNEKLFF. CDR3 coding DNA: TGTGCCAGCAGCTCGAGGACAGGCTTTGGTTCAAATGAAAAACTGTTTTTT.

In DNA form, the CDR3 reads TGTGCCAGCAGACAGGACGGTGGGGACTATGGCTACACCTTC. Encoded protein: CASRQDGGDYGYTF. V and J are TRBV9 and TRBJ1-2; maybe TRBD1 (5 bases). Germline V gene sequence: CDR1 SGDLS, CDR2 YYNGEE. Trimming shortened V by 5 bases and J by 3 bases, and 14 bases separated the two germline ends. The CDR3 is made up of 14 amino acids.

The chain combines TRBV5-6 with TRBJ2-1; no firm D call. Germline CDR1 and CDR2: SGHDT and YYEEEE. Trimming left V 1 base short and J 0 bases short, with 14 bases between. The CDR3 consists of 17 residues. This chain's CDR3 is CASSLRRVKSSYNEQFF. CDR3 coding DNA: TGTGCCAGCAGCTTGCGCCGCGTTAAAAGCTCCTACAATGAGCAGTTCTTC.

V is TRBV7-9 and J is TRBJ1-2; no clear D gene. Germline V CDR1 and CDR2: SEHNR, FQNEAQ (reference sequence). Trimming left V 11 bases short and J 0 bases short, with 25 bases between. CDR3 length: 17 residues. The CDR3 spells CAGDGPTGVKANYGYTF. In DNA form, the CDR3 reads TGTGCCGGGGATGGGCCAACGGGCGTAAAGGCTAACTATGGCTACACCTTC. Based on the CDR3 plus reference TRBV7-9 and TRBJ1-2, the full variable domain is DTGVSQNPRHKITKRGQNVTFRCDPISEHNRLYWYRQTLGQGPEFLTYFQNEAQLEKSRLLSDRFSAERPKGSFSTLEIQRTEQGDSAMYLCAGDGPTGVKANYGYTFGSGTRLTVV.

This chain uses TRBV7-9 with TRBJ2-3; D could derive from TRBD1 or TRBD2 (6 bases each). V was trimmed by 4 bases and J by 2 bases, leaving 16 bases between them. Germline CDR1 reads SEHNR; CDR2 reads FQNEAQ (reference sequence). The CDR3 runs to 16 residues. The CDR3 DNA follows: TGTGCCAGCAGCTCAGAAGGGGGGCCCAACACAGATACGCAGTATTTT. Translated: CASSSEGGPNTDTQYF.

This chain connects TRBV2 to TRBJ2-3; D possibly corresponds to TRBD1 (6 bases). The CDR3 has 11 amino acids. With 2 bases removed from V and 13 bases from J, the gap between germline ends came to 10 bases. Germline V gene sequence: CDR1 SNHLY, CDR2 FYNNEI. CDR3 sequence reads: CASSEQGPKYF. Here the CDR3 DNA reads TGTGCCAGCAGTGAACAGGGGCCGAAGTATTTT.

The CDR3 loop reads CATQVGGRGSEAFF. As DNA, the CDR3 is TGTGCCACCCAGGTAGGGGGCAGAGGGTCTGAAGCTTTCTTT. V gene TRBV15 combines with J gene TRBJ1-1; TRBD1 agrees at 7 bases. Germline CDR1 and CDR2: LNHNV and YYDKDF (reference sequence). The CDR3 extends over 14 amino acids. V lost 8 bases, J lost 6 bases, and 12 bases stayed unmatched.

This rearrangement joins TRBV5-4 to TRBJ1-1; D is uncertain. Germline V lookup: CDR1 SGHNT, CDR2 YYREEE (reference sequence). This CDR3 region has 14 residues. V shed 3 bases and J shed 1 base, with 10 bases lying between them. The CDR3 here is CASSSGTANTEAFF. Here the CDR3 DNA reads TGTGCCAGCAGCTCGGGAACCGCGAACACTGAAGCTTTCTTT.

The CDR3 is CASSLVRDSRQPQHF. CDR3 sequence (DNA): TGTGCCAGCAGCTTGGTTAGGGACAGTCGCCAGCCCCAGCATTTT. The genes are TRBV5-6 and TRBJ1-5, with 7 bases matching TRBD1. The V and J ends lost 0 bases and 7 bases, in that order; junction bases with no gene match: 7. Germline V lookup: CDR1 SGHDT, CDR2 YYEEEE. The CDR3 extends over 15 amino acids.

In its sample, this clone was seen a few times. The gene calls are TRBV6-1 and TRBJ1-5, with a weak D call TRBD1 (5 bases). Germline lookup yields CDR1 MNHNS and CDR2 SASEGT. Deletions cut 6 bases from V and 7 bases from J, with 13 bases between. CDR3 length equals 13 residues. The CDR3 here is CASRATGGQPQHF. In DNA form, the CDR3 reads TGTGCCAGCAGGGCAACAGGAGGCCAGCCCCAGCATTTT.

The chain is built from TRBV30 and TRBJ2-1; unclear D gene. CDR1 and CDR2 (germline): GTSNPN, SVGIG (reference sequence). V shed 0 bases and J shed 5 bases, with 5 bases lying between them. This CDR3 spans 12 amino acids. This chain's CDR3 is CAWSVPDNEQFF. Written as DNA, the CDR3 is TGTGCCTGGAGTGTCCCCGACAATGAGCAGTTCTTC.

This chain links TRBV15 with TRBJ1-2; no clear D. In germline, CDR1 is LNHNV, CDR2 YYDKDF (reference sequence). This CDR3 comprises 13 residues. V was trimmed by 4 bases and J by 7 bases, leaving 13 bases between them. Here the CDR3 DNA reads TGTGCCACCAGCATGGGAAGGGTCGGTGGCTACACCTTC. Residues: CATSMGRVGGYTF. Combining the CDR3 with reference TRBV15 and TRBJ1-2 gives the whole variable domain DAMVIQNPRYQVTQFGKPVTLSCSQTLNHNVMYWYQQKSSQAPKLLFHYYDKDFNNEADTPDNFQSRRPNTSFCFLDIRSPGLGDTAMYLCATSMGRVGGYTFGSGTRLTVV.

CDR3: CASSSISGSRDTQYF. The CDR3 DNA sequence: TGTGCCAGCAGCTCCATTAGCGGGAGTAGGGATACGCAGTATTTT. This chain uses TRBV5-5 with TRBJ2-3; 9 nucleotides align to TRBD2. J gave up 6 bases and V 3 bases, and 8 bases lay outside the gene matches. Looked up from germline, CDR1 is SGHKS and CDR2 is YYEKEE (reference sequence). The CDR3 has 15 residues.

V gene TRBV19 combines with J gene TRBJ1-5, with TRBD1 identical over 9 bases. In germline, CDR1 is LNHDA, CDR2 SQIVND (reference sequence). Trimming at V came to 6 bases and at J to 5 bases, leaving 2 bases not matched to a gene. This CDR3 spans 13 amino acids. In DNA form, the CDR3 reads TGTGCCAGTAGCAGGGACAGGGATCAGCCCCAGCATTTT. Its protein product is CASSRDRDQPQHF. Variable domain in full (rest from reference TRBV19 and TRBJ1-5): DGGITQSPKYLFRKEGQNVTLSCEQNLNHDAMYWYRQDPGQGLRLIYYSQIVNDFQKGDIAEGYSVSREKKESFPLTVTSAQKNPTAFYLCASSRDRDQPQHFGDGTRLSIL.

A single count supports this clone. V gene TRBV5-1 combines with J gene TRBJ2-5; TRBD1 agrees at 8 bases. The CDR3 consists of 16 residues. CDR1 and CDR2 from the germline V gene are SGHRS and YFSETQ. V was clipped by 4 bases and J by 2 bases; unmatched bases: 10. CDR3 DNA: TGCGCCAGCAGCCAGAGGACAGGGCTTGGGCAAGAGACCCAGTACTTC. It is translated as CASSQRTGLGQETQYF.

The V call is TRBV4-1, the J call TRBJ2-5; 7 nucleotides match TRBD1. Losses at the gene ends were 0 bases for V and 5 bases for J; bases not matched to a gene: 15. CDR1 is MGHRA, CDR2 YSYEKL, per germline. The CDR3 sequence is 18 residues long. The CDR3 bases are TGCGCCAGCAGCCAAGATCAGAGTAGGGGGCGAAGGTCGGAGACCCAGTACTTC. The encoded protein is CASSQDQSRGRRSETQYF.

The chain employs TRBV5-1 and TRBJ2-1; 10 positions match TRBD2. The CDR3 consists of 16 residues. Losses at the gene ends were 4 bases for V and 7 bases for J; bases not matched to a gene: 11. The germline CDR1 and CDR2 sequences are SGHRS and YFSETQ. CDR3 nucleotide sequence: TGCGCCAGCAGCCCCTCTCCAGCGGGAGGGATGAATGAGCAGTTCTTC. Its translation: CASSPSPAGGMNEQFF.

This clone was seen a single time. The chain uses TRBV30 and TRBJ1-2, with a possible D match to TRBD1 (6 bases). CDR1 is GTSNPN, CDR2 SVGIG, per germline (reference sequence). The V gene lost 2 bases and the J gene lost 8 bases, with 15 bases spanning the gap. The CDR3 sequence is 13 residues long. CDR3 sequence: CAWSHLGGAGYTF. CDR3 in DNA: TGTGCCTGGAGTCACCTGGGGGGCGCGGGCTACACCTTC.

Here the CDR3 reads CASNEGAHEKLFF. As DNA, the CDR3 is TGTGCCAGCAACGAGGGGGCCCATGAAAAACTGTTTTTT. This chain connects TRBV6-1 to TRBJ1-4, with 7 positions matching TRBD1. Germline V gene data show CDR1 as MNHNS and CDR2 as SASEGT. The V gene end was trimmed by 7 bases and the J gene end by 6 bases; junction bases not matched to a gene: 5. The CDR3 loop spans 13 amino acids.

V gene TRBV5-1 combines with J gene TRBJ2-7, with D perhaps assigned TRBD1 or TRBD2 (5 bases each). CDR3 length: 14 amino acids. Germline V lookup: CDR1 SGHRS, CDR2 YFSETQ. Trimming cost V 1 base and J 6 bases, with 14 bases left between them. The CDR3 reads CASSLMGPEGEQYF. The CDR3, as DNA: TGCGCCAGCAGCTTGATGGGGCCCGAGGGCGAGCAGTACTTC.

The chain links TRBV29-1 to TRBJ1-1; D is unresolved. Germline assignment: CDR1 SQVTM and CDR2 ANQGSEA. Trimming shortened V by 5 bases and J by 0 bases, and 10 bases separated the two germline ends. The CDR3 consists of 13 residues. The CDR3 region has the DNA TGCAGCGTTTTGATCCAGATGAACACTGAAGCTTTCTTT. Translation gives CSVLIQMNTEAFF.